These 23 T cell receptor beta chains were sequenced from one sample in a study of radiation and T cells in renal cell carcinoma. Generated by immunoSEQ multiplex PCR, the TCRdb table keeps only in-frame clones and is missing some. The sample includes some 120,000 clones, approximately 78% of them seen just once. Time point in this sample: baseline pretreatment blood. Treatment of the sample: 15 Gy SBRT to primary tumor, nephrectomy 4 weeks later. The source material was blood, sampled from a patient whose treatment included radiotherapy and nephrectomy. The source is a woman aged 55-70 years with renal cell carcinoma.

The gene calls are TRBV19 and TRBJ2-1; 12 bases match TRBD2. The V and J ends lost 5 bases and 6 bases, in that order; junction bases with no gene match: 2. CDR3 size: 14 residues. Germline CDR1 reads LNHDA; CDR2 reads SQIVND (reference sequence). The chain's CDR3 is CASSASGRGNEQFF. The CDR3 DNA is TGTGCCAGTAGTGCTAGCGGGAGGGGCAATGAGCAGTTCTTC.

This chain uses TRBV6-6 with TRBJ2-5, with 9 bases lining up with TRBD1. The CDR3 spans 14 residues. V was pared by 6 bases and J by 4 bases, with 6 bases of the junction left unmatched. CDR1 and CDR2 (germline): MNHNY, SVGAGI (reference sequence). The CDR3 spells CASRLPGQGETQYF. The DNA of the CDR3 is TGTGCCAGCAGACTCCCGGGACAGGGAGAGACCCAGTACTTC.

This clone was seen only once. The chain is built from TRBV5-4 and TRBJ2-5; TRBD1 agrees at 8 bases. There are 14 residues in the CDR3. CDR1 is SGHNT and CDR2 is YYREEE in the germline V gene (reference sequence). After removal of 0 bases from V and 4 bases from J, the junction contained 2 bases not matched to a gene. CDR3 in amino acids: CASSLEQGGETQYF. The CDR3 DNA sequence: TGTGCCAGCAGCTTGGAACAGGGGGGAGAGACCCAGTACTTC.

The genes are TRBV23-1 and TRBJ2-5, with D possibly matching TRBD2 (6 bases). TRBV23-1 is placed among ORFs of uncertain function. The CDR3 has 13 residues. Trimming took off 7 bases at V and 4 bases at J, with 13 bases between the two ends. The CDR3 region has the DNA TGCGCCAGCACCCCCGGGGGTTTAGAGACCCAGTACTTC. This gives the protein CASTPGGLETQYF.

The chain couples TRBV5-1 to TRBJ2-7, with a possible D match to TRBD2 (6 bases). CDR3 length: 15 residues. The germline V gene has CDR1 SGHRS and CDR2 YFSETQ. V lost 0 bases and J 4 bases, leaving 14 bases between the germline ends. The DNA for the CDR3 is TGCGCCAGCAGCTTGGCCCACACCGGGAGATACGAGCAGTACTTC. Amino acid sequence: CASSLAHTGRYEQYF.

The chain uses TRBV2 and TRBJ2-7; perhaps TRBD1 as D (5 bases). V was clipped by 4 bases and J by 7 bases, with 11 bases between them. The CDR3 totals 12 residues. Looked up from germline, CDR1 is SNHLY and CDR2 is FYNNEI. CDR3 region: CASSVAGREQYF. The CDR3 DNA reads as TGTGCCAGCAGTGTTGCAGGGCGGGAGCAGTACTTC.

The V and J genes are TRBV4-2 and TRBJ1-2; D gene uncertain. The CDR3 has 17 residues. Trimming cost V 0 bases and J 6 bases, with 20 bases left between them. CDR1 and CDR2 from the germline V gene are LGHNA and YNFKEQ. The CDR3 protein is CASSQDPGNFGEDGYTF. The CDR3 DNA sequence: TGTGCCAGCAGCCAAGATCCCGGGAATTTCGGGGAGGATGGCTACACCTTC.

The chain combines TRBV28 with TRBJ2-3; no clear D. This CDR3 comprises 13 residues. Germline-derived CDR1 and CDR2 are MDHEN and SYDVKM. Trimming left V 4 bases short and J 2 bases short, with 7 bases between. CDR3 region: CASSSPYTDTQYF. DNA of the CDR3: TGTGCCAGCAGTTCCCCCTACACAGATACGCAGTATTTT.

This sequence joins TRBV19 and TRBJ1-5; a weak D match, TRBD1 (5 bases). Trimming stripped 4 bases from V and 3 bases from J, with 7 bases between. CDR3 size: 13 residues. Germline lookup yields CDR1 LNHDA and CDR2 SQIVND (reference sequence). The CDR3 spells CASSTGYNQPQHF. The CDR3 nucleotides read TGTGCCAGTAGTACAGGGTACAATCAGCCCCAGCATTTT. Full variable domain (rest looked up from reference TRBV19 and TRBJ1-5): DGGITQSPKYLFRKEGQNVTLSCEQNLNHDAMYWYRQDPGQGLRLIYYSQIVNDFQKGDIAEGYSVSREKKESFPLTVTSAQKNPTAFYLCASSTGYNQPQHFGDGTRLSIL.

The chain couples TRBV19 to TRBJ2-7, with D perhaps TRBD1 (6 bases). Germline lookup yields CDR1 LNHDA and CDR2 SQIVND (reference sequence). The CDR3 sequence is 14 residues long. Between the trimmed V and J ends, which lost 5 bases and 3 bases, there was a span of 14 bases. Here the CDR3 DNA reads TGTGCCAGTAGTCCCGGGACACTGGACTACGAGCAGTACTTC. Translated, it gives CASSPGTLDYEQYF.

The V call is TRBV29-1, the J call TRBJ2-2; D gene uncertain. This CDR3 has 13 amino acids. Germline assignment: CDR1 SQVTM and CDR2 ANQGSEA. V lost 8 bases and J 1 base, leaving 11 bases between the germline ends. CDR3 loop: CSSKVGNTGELFF. The CDR3 nucleotides read TGCAGCTCTAAGGTGGGGAACACCGGGGAGCTGTTTTTT.

V and J are TRBV28 and TRBJ2-3; D gene unclear. The V gene lost 1 base and the J gene lost 6 bases, with 5 bases spanning the gap. This CDR3 has 12 residues. The V gene's germline CDR1 is MDHEN and CDR2 SYDVKM. CDR3 bases: TGTGCCAGCAGTTTATTATTGGATACGCAGTATTTT. Encoded protein: CASSLLLDTQYF.

This clone was counted many times. The rearrangement joins TRBV27 to TRBJ2-3; 7 bases agree with TRBD1. The CDR3 runs to 15 residues. Germline values: CDR1 MNHEY, CDR2 SMNVEV (reference sequence). After removal of 6 bases from V and 2 bases from J, the junction contained 8 bases not matched to a gene. CDR3 sequence reads: CASRNRDRYTDTQYF. CDR3 coding DNA: TGTGCCAGCAGAAACCGGGACAGATACACAGATACGCAGTATTTT.

This chain uses TRBV5-6 with TRBJ2-1; D may be TRBD2 (6 bases). The CDR3 is 12 amino acids. The ends were cut back, 2 bases at V and 13 bases at J, with 13 bases in the middle. CDR1 is SGHDT, CDR2 YYEEEE, per germline. The CDR3 DNA follows: TGTGCCAGCAGCTTACCCCGGGAGAGACAGTTCTTC. This sequence encodes CASSLPRERQFF.

A single count supports this clone. The chain has TRBV28 and TRBJ1-2, with 8 bases that match TRBD1. The CDR3 totals 13 residues. In germline, CDR1 is MDHEN, CDR2 SYDVKM. Unmatched junction bases numbered 2, after V lost 4 bases and J lost 4 bases. The CDR3 loop reads CASSWGQVYGYTF. The CDR3 DNA is TGTGCCAGCAGTTGGGGACAGGTCTATGGCTACACCTTC.

The gene calls are TRBV6-6 and TRBJ2-5; a weak D match, TRBD1 (5 bases). The V gene lost 6 bases and the J gene lost 1 base, with 12 bases spanning the gap. This CDR3 spans 14 amino acids. CDR1 and CDR2 from the germline V gene are MNHNY and SVGAGI (reference sequence). The CDR3 bases are TGTGCCAGCAGACCGGACAAGGTCCAAGAGACCCAGTACTTC. It encodes CASRPDKVQETQYF.

The chain is built from TRBV7-9 and TRBJ2-7; D perhaps matches TRBD2 (7 bases). The V end was cut by 3 bases, the J end by 2 bases, with 20 bases between. The germline V gene has CDR1 SEHNR and CDR2 FQNEAQ (reference sequence). CDR3 size: 17 residues. The CDR3 is CASSFYQGTTNAYEQYF. The DNA of the CDR3 is TGTGCCAGCAGCTTCTATCAGGGGACTACCAATGCCTACGAGCAGTACTTC.

The rearrangement links TRBV19 to TRBJ2-5, with D unresolved. V lost 6 bases and J 2 bases, leaving 16 bases between the germline ends. This CDR3 has 15 amino acids. CDR1 is LNHDA, CDR2 SQIVND, per germline (reference sequence). The CDR3 sequence: CASSLIPLGQETQYF. The CDR3 nucleotides read TGTGCCAGTAGCCTTATCCCTCTAGGACAAGAGACCCAGTACTTC.

As concerns this clone: The sample carries other DNA sequences with the same CDR3. The CDR3 DNA is TGTGCCAGCAGTCCAACTAGCGGGAGTCGTAATGAGCAGTTCTTC. As protein: CASSPTSGSRNEQFF. The chain combines TRBV5-4 with TRBJ2-1; 11 bases align to TRBD2. J lost 7 bases, V lost 5 bases, and 8 bases had no gene match. Looked up from germline, CDR1 is SGHNT and CDR2 is YYREEE (reference sequence). The CDR3 length is 15 residues.

The gene calls are TRBV6-5 and TRBJ2-5, with D maybe TRBD2 (5 bases). There are 14 residues in the CDR3. CDR1 is MNHEY and CDR2 is SVGAGI in the germline V gene. The V gene lost 5 bases and the J gene lost 4 bases, with 14 bases spanning the gap. The CDR3 DNA sequence: TGTGCCAGCAGTCCAAGCCACGGGATAGAGACCCAGTACTTC. Amino acid sequence: CASSPSHGIETQYF.

The J gene is TRBJ2-1, the V gene TRBV9; TRBD2 matches at 8 bases. Germline CDR1 is SGDLS and CDR2 is YYNGEE. This CDR3 region has 16 residues. V dropped 0 bases and J dropped 9; count of bases not matched to a gene: 11. DNA for the CDR3: TGTGCCAGCAGCGTAGGGTTGTCTAGCGGGCTGCTTGAGCAGTTCTTC. It specifies CASSVGLSSGLLEQFF.

The J gene is TRBJ2-3, the V gene TRBV11-2; D is ambiguous. Germline CDR1 reads SGHAT; CDR2 reads FQNNGV. With 6 bases removed from V and 4 bases from J, the gap between germline ends came to 23 bases. CDR3 length equals 17 residues. CDR3 protein: CASSPELLILNPDTQYF. DNA of the CDR3: TGTGCCAGCAGTCCTGAGCTCTTAATCCTAAACCCAGATACGCAGTATTTT.

The chain combines TRBV19 with TRBJ2-1; D perhaps matches TRBD2 (5 bases). Per the germline V gene, CDR1 is LNHDA and CDR2 is SQIVND (reference sequence). The length of the CDR3 is 13 residues. V was pared by 1 base and J by 5 bases, with 6 bases between. CDR3 bases: TGTGCCAGTAGTATAGGAGGGAACAATGAGCAGTTCTTC. Protein sequence: CASSIGGNNEQFF.